The 13 T cell receptor beta chains presented below share a single source sample, sequenced in a study of identical twins. TCRdb independently ran MiXCR on the 5' RACE reads; one entry per CDR3 protein. The sample yields 1.5 million to 2 million distinct CDR3 sequences, about 32% seen once. Sequenced material: cord blood. These receptors all stem from a newborn girl in good health.

On this clonotype itself: Mismatch with germline at one junction end may stem from a read error. The rearrangement uses TRBV7-9 and TRBJ1-1; TRBD1 might be the D (5 bases). The CDR3 length is 20 residues. Germline CDR1 and CDR2: SEHNR and FQNEAQ (reference sequence). The CDR3 bases are TGTGCCAGCAGCTTCATAGAGTTCCGGGACGGTAACAAAATGAACACTGAGGCTTTCTTT. Residues: CASSFIEFRDGNKMNTEAFF.

This clonotype was seen more than once but under ten times. The genes are TRBV10-3 and TRBJ2-7; TRBD1 might be the D (5 bases). CDR3 length: 15 residues. Germline V gene lookup returns CDR1 ENHRY and CDR2 SYGVKD. With 1 base removed from V and 4 bases from J, the gap between germline ends came to 14 bases. CDR3 sequence (DNA): TGTGCCATCAGTGAGTTGCCCCGGACACCTTACGAGCAGTACTTC. Translating it yields CAISELPRTPYEQYF.

This clonotype appeared a few times. This chain joins TRBV5-1 and TRBJ1-5; the D gene is possibly TRBD1 (6 bases). Germline CDR1 and CDR2: SGHRS and YFSETQ. CDR3 length equals 15 residues. Trimming stripped 5 bases from V and 4 bases from J, with 16 bases between. CDR3 nucleotide sequence: TGCGCCAGCAGTCCTACGACAGGCCCGAATCAGCCCCAGCATTTT. Residues: CASSPTTGPNQPQHF.

V usage is TRBV27 and J usage is TRBJ1-5; D unresolved. V was cut by 3 bases and J by 6 bases, with 12 bases left in between. This CDR3 is built from 14 residues. From germline, CDR1 is MNHEY and CDR2 SMNVEV (reference sequence). CDR3 in amino acids: CASSFRPLSQPQHF. CDR3 bases: TGTGCCAGCAGTTTTCGGCCCCTTAGTCAGCCCCAGCATTTT.

The J gene is TRBJ2-3, the V gene TRBV11-2, with TRBD2 matching over 10 bases. V dropped 3 bases and J dropped 6; count of bases not matched to a gene: 3. The CDR3 spans 14 residues. The germline V gene encodes CDR1 SGHAT and CDR2 FQNNGV. As DNA, the CDR3 is TGTGCCAGCAGCTTGAGCGGGGGGGTCGATACGCAGTATTTT. Translated: CASSLSGGVDTQYF.

With regard to this clonotype: A much larger clone sits a single nucleotide away, making a read error possible. The rearrangement uses TRBV13 and TRBJ2-7, with 8 nucleotides matching TRBD2. This CDR3 region has 13 residues. Per germline, CDR1 PRHDT and CDR2 FYEKMQ (reference sequence). The CDR3 reads CASSSGLVAERYF. The CDR3 DNA follows: TGTGCCAGCAGCTCGGGACTAGTAGCCGAGCGGTACTTC. Combining the CDR3 with reference TRBV13 and TRBJ2-7 gives the whole variable domain AAGVIQSPRHLIKEKRETATLKCYPIPRHDTVYWYQQGPGQDPQFLISFYEKMQSDKGSIPDRFSAQQFSDYHSELNMSSLELGDSALYFCASSSGLVAERYFGPGTRLTVT.

This clonotype has a handful of counts. The CDR3 is CASRKSAGGRTDTQYF. CDR3 coding DNA: TGCGCCTCTAGGAAGTCAGCGGGGGGCCGAACAGATACGCAGTATTTT. The genes are TRBV5-1 and TRBJ2-3; 9 nucleotides match TRBD2. In germline, CDR1 is SGHRS, CDR2 YFSETQ. Trimming removed 10 bases from V and 3 bases from J; junction bases left unmatched: 15. This CDR3 has 16 amino acids.

This clonotype came up a few times. The chain couples TRBV27 to TRBJ2-1, with D possibly matching TRBD1 (5 bases). V was trimmed by 7 bases and J by 7 bases, leaving 20 bases between them. Germline CDR1 and CDR2: MNHEY and SMNVEV (reference sequence). The CDR3 sequence is 15 residues long. The CDR3 DNA is TGTGCCAGCACTCCCCGACAGCGCCCACAAAATGAGCAGTTCTTC. Protein sequence: CASTPRQRPQNEQFF.

There are a few counts of this clonotype. V usage is TRBV6-5 and J usage is TRBJ2-4; D may be TRBD1 (6 bases). The end of the DNA is better explained by TRBJ2-7, so the J call may be wrong. From germline, CDR1 is MNHEY and CDR2 SVGAGI. The CDR3 totals 15 residues. CDR3 loop: CASSYLQGQYHEQYF. The CDR3 region has the DNA TGTGCCAGCAGTTACTTGCAAGGACAGTACCACGAGCAGTACTTC.

This clonotype was recorded at least ten times. CDR3 sequence: CASTPGAGQYEQYF. The CDR3 DNA is TGTGCCAGCACACCAGGGGCGGGACAATACGAGCAGTACTTC. V usage is TRBV9 and J usage is TRBJ2-7, with D perhaps TRBD1 or TRBD2 (6 bases each). The CDR3 totals 14 residues. The V end lost 6 bases, the J end lost 4 bases, and 17 bases lay between the germline ends. CDR1 and CDR2 from the germline V gene are SGDLS and YYNGEE. Together with reference TRBV9 and TRBJ2-7, the CDR3 gives the full variable domain: DSGVTQTPKHLITATGQRVTLRCSPRSGDLSVYWYQQSLDQGLQFLIQYYNGEERAKGNILERFSAQQFPDLHSELNLSSLELGDSALYFCASTPGAGQYEQYFGPGTRLTVT.

The rearrangement links TRBV9 to TRBJ2-1, with D perhaps being TRBD1 or TRBD2 (6 bases each). Germline CDR1 is SGDLS and CDR2 is YYNGEE. The CDR3 length is 12 residues. V shed 3 bases and J shed 6 bases, with 7 bases lying between them. The CDR3 DNA follows: TGTGCCAGCAGCGGGGGGGCCAATGAGCAGTTCTTC. Protein sequence: CASSGGANEQFF.

This clonotype came up a few times. The V gene is TRBV6-2 or TRBV6-3, the J gene TRBJ1-1; D remains unclear. The CDR3 length is 12 residues. The germline V gene encodes CDR1 MNHEY and CDR2 SVGEGT. The V and J ends lost 6 bases and 1 base respectively, with 6 bases between them. CDR3 loop: CASRVSNTEAFF. The DNA of the CDR3 is TGTGCCAGCAGGGTCTCGAACACTGAAGCTTTCTTT.

This clonotype was detected a few times. The chain links TRBV5-4 to TRBJ1-6; TRBD1 might be the D (5 bases). The V gene's germline CDR1 is SGHNT and CDR2 YYREEE (reference sequence). The ends were cut back, 5 bases at V and 8 bases at J, with 14 bases in the middle. The CDR3 consists of 14 residues. CDR3 nucleotides: TGTGCCAGCAGTGTGAGGGGTGTGGATTCACCCCTCCACTTT. Amino acids: CASSVRGVDSPLHF.